The 15 T cell receptor beta chains in this list originate from one sample, sequenced in a study of cytomegalovirus exposure and HLA in healthy donors. The PCR had 60 Vbeta and 13 Jbeta primers. The assay was immunoSEQ multiplex PCR, and TCRdb's table has in-frame clones only and misses some. This listing includes roughly 78,000 clones. Sample: PBMCs. The receptor set was obtained from a man between 35 and 55 years old in good health and CMV-seronegative.

The chain combines TRBV7-9 with TRBJ2-1; 7 nucleotides align to TRBD1. Per the germline V gene, CDR1 is SEHNR and CDR2 is FQNEAQ (reference sequence). Losses at the gene ends were 3 bases for V and 8 bases for J; bases not matched to a gene: 13. There are 16 residues in the CDR3. CDR3 sequence: CASSFKGQRSSYEQFF. In DNA, the CDR3 is TGTGCCAGCAGCTTTAAGGGACAGAGATCCTCCTATGAGCAGTTCTTC.

The chain is built from TRBV7-9 and TRBJ2-3; 8 nucleotides match TRBD1. V was pared by 7 bases and J by 1 base, with 1 base of the junction left unmatched. The length of the CDR3 is 13 residues. The germline gives CDR1 SEHNR, CDR2 FQNEAQ (reference sequence). The CDR3 nucleotides read TGTGCCAGCAAACAGGGGGGCACAGATACGCAGTATTTT. Translating it yields CASKQGGTDTQYF.

The rearrangement uses TRBV9 and TRBJ2-5; 10 nucleotides line up with TRBD2. J was trimmed by 5 bases and V by 1 base; bases with no gene match: 5. Looked up from germline, CDR1 is SGDLS and CDR2 is YYNGEE. This CDR3 is built from 15 residues. CDR3 in DNA: TGTGCCAGCAGCGTAAGCGGGGGGGCCCCGGAGACCCAGTACTTC. This sequence encodes CASSVSGGAPETQYF.

The genes are TRBV7-9 and TRBJ2-1; 12 positions agree with TRBD2. The CDR3 covers 17 residues. V was pared by 5 bases and J by 0 bases, with 5 bases of the junction left unmatched. CDR1 is SEHNR, CDR2 FQNEAQ, per germline (reference sequence). Written as DNA, the CDR3 is TGTGCCAGCAGCCTCCCGACTAGCGGGAGCTCCTACAATGAGCAGTTCTTC. Its protein is CASSLPTSGSSYNEQFF.

The V call is TRBV7-9, the J call TRBJ2-1; D gene uncertain. The CDR3 has 15 residues. V lost 0 bases and J lost 5, with 11 bases in between. Germline V gene data show CDR1 as SEHNR and CDR2 as FQNEAQ (reference sequence). The CDR3 nucleotides read TGTGCCAGCAGCTTAGCAGCGTTGGCCAACAATGAGCAGTTCTTC. Translating it yields CASSLAALANNEQFF. The full variable domain, its missing parts supplied by reference TRBV7-9 and TRBJ2-1, is DTGVSQNPRHKITKRGQNVTFRCDPISEHNRLYWYRQTLGQGPEFLTYFQNEAQLEKSRLLSDRFSAERPKGSFSTLEIQRTEQGDSAMYLCASSLAALANNEQFFGPGTRLTVL.

The chain combines TRBV29-1 with TRBJ2-3; D remains ambiguous. The CDR3 has 12 residues. Germline assignment: CDR1 SQVTM and CDR2 ANQGSEA. V lost 5 bases and J lost 0, with 6 bases in between. The CDR3 bases are TGCAGCGTTAGAGTTAGCACAGATACGCAGTATTTT. It is translated as CSVRVSTDTQYF.

The genes are TRBV6-5 and TRBJ2-7, with D tentatively TRBD2 (6 bases). The V end was cut by 6 bases, the J end by 7 bases, with 13 bases between. Per the germline V gene, CDR1 is MNHEY and CDR2 is SVGAGI. The CDR3 runs to 12 residues. CDR3 loop: CASRDGGGEQYF. The CDR3 region has the DNA TGTGCCAGCAGAGACGGGGGAGGTGAGCAGTACTTC.

V usage is TRBV10-3 and J usage is TRBJ2-2, with 7 bases matching TRBD2. Germline loops: CDR1 ENHRY, CDR2 SYGVKD. This CDR3 contains 15 residues. V was pared by 6 bases and J by 6 bases, with 10 bases of the junction left unmatched. The CDR3: CAISPLGLDPGELFF. CDR3 coding DNA: TGTGCCATCAGCCCACTCGGACTAGACCCCGGGGAGCTGTTTTTT.

This chain links TRBV2 with TRBJ2-7, with TRBD1 matching 7 bases. The length of the CDR3 is 13 residues. In germline, CDR1 is SNHLY, CDR2 FYNNEI. Trimming removed 9 bases from V and 1 base from J; junction bases left unmatched: 6. CDR3 DNA sequence: TGTGCCAGTTGGGACAGTGGATCCTACGAGCAGTACTTC. As protein: CASWDSGSYEQYF.

The chain combines TRBV25-1 with TRBJ1-1, with D tentatively TRBD1 (6 bases). V was shortened by 6 bases and J by 3 bases, with 11 bases between the two germline ends. Germline CDR1 MGHDK, CDR2 SYGVNS. The CDR3 has 13 residues. The CDR3 here is CASSARGDTEAFF. The CDR3 DNA reads as TGTGCCAGCAGCGCCAGGGGTGACACTGAAGCTTTCTTT. The entire variable domain, with the rest obtained from reference TRBV25-1 and TRBJ1-1, is as follows: EADIYQTPRYLVIGTGKKITLECSQTMGHDKMYWYQQDPGMELHLIHYSYGVNSTEKGDLSSESTVSRIRTEHFPLTLESARPSHTSQYLCASSARGDTEAFFGQGTRLTVV.

The V gene is TRBV5-1, the J gene TRBJ2-1; D may be TRBD1 (6 bases). Germline V gene data show CDR1 as SGHRS and CDR2 as YFSETQ. Trimming shortened V by 0 bases and J by 4 bases, and 11 bases separated the two germline ends. The CDR3 contains 15 residues. The CDR3 loop is CASSLGGQSYNEQFF. The CDR3 bases are TGCGCCAGCAGCTTGGGCGGACAGAGTTACAATGAGCAGTTCTTC.

The chain recombines TRBV2 with TRBJ1-1; tentative D call: TRBD1 (5 bases). V was trimmed by 1 base and J by 4 bases, leaving 13 bases between them. This CDR3 has 15 amino acids. CDR1 is SNHLY, CDR2 FYNNEI, per germline. The CDR3 DNA reads as TGTGCCAGCAGTGAAGAGGGGCAGGGCGCCACTGAAGCTTTCTTT. Protein: CASSEEGQGATEAFF.

The genes are TRBV7-8 and TRBJ2-7; possibly TRBD2 for D (7 bases). The CDR3 is made up of 14 amino acids. Germline V gene data show CDR1 as SGHVS and CDR2 as FQNEAQ. V lost 1 base, J lost 3 bases, and 10 bases lay in between. This CDR3 reads CASSLGGGGYEQYF. The CDR3 region has the DNA TGTGCCAGCAGCTTAGGAGGGGGGGGCTACGAGCAGTACTTC. Based on the CDR3 plus reference TRBV7-8 and TRBJ2-7, the full variable domain is GAGVSQSPRYKVAKRGQDVALRCDPISGHVSLFWYQQALGQGPEFLTYFQNEAQLDKSGLPSDRFFAERPEGSVSTLKIQRTQQEDSAVYLCASSLGGGGYEQYFGPGTRLTVT.

The chain joins TRBV5-6 to TRBJ2-5; tentative D call: TRBD1 (6 bases). The V end lost 3 bases, the J end lost 5 bases, and 8 bases lay between the germline ends. Germline CDR1 SGHDT, CDR2 YYEEEE. This CDR3 spans 12 amino acids. The CDR3 protein is CASSWDTETQYF. Written as DNA, the CDR3 is TGTGCCAGCAGCTGGGACACGGAGACCCAGTACTTC.

The rearrangement joins TRBV6-6 to TRBJ2-1; TRBD2 aligns across 10 bases. Unmatched junction bases numbered 9, after V lost 6 bases and J lost 13 bases. The CDR3 has 13 residues. Germline V gives CDR1 MNHNY, CDR2 SVGAGI (reference sequence). The CDR3 reads CASSDIIAGGQFF. As DNA, the CDR3 is TGTGCCAGCAGCGACATTATAGCGGGAGGTCAGTTCTTC.